This T cell receptor (beta chain) is drawn from a study of T cell responses to AZD1222 COVID-19 vaccine. General study points: At baseline, just five or six AZD1222 recipients tested seropositive. White British donors predominated, females outnumbered males, and clonal diversity was possibly underestimated.

For this clone: What it binds is unknown.

Measured with immunoSEQ multiplex PCR; TCRdb has only the in-frame clones, and not every one. The top ten hold approximately 3% of the sample, which has about 150,000 clones, approximately 90% seen once. In germline, CDR1 is GTSNPN, CDR2 SVGIG (reference sequence). There are 14 residues in the CDR3. Deletions cut 2 bases from V and 7 bases from J, with 17 bases between. The origin of this receptor is an adult in good health. The chain has TRBV30 and TRBJ1-2; D may be TRBD1 (5 bases). The source material was peripheral blood, sampled on day 0 of AZD1222 vaccination. CDR3 DNA: TGTGCCTGGAGTTGGGACCTCTACACCGGTGGCTACACCTTC. Encoded protein: CAWSWDLYTGGYTF.